These T cell receptor beta chains were read from a single sample in a study of blood T cell repertoires in COVID-19. The protocol was immunoSEQ multiplex PCR, while the TCRdb copy is restricted to in-frame clones and leaves out a portion. The table has roughly 27,000 clones, 70% to 90% seen once. Material for sequencing was peripheral blood. These receptors were taken from a human donor in a cohort sampled during active COVID-19. Each CDR3 is given with its conserved first and last residue. A D gene is named only where the DNA matches it firmly. Clone size is shown for a subset of rows, as once, few, many or a class of expanded clone.

J,V,D,size,DNA,CDR3
TRBJ2-1,TRBV19,NA,NA,TGTGCCAGTAGCCCGGGTTACTACAATGAGCAGTTCTTC,CASSPGYYNEQFF
TRBJ2-3,TRBV7-9,NA,NA,TGTGCCAGCAGCTTATTAGAATGGGGGGACACAGATACGCAGTATTTT,CASSLLEWGDTDTQYF
TRBJ2-3,TRBV7-2,TRBD2,NA,TGTGCCAGCAGCTTAGATAGCGGGGGGGCCTCAGATACGCAGTATTTT,CASSLDSGGASDTQYF
TRBJ1-4,TRBV4-3,NA,NA,TGCGCCAGCAGCCAAGTCCCGGGGGTTGGCGAAAAACTGTTTTTT,CASSQVPGVGEKLFF
TRBJ1-2,TRBV28,NA,NA,TGTGCCAGCAGTTTAGGGACAACTAACTATGGCTACACCTTC,CASSLGTTNYGYTF
TRBJ2-7,TRBV12-5,NA,NA,TGTGCTAGTGGTTTGGTCCCCGGCGGACGGAGAGGGTACGAAAACGAGCAGTACTTC,CASGLVPGGRRGYENEQYF
TRBJ1-2,TRBV18,TRBD1,NA,TGTGCCAGCTCAAACCTGGGACAGGAGCCCACCGCGGGCTATGGCTACACCTTC,CASSNLGQEPTAGYGYTF
TRBJ1-1,TRBV14,NA,NA,TGTGCCAGCAGCCAAGAGTCAGAGAACACTGAAGCTTTCTTT,CASSQESENTEAFF
TRBJ1-4,TRBV30,TRBD1,NA,TGTGCCTGGAGTTCCTTCGACAGGGTTGGTGAAAAACTGTTTTTT,CAWSSFDRVGEKLFF
TRBJ1-1,TRBV28,NA,NA,TGTGCCAGCAGTTTACCAGGGCGGGGCACTGAAGCTTTCTTT,CASSLPGRGTEAFF
TRBJ2-2,TRBV7-9,NA,few,TGTGCCAGCAGCCCAGAGAACACCGGGGAGCTGTTTTTT,CASSPENTGELFF
TRBJ2-4,TRBV2,TRBD1,NA,TGTGCCAGCAGTACCCGGACAGGGGGCATGGACATTCAGTACTTC,CASSTRTGGMDIQYF
TRBJ2-7,TRBV3-1/TRBV3-2,TRBD1,NA,TGTGCCAGCAGCCAAGTCTCGGGACAGGGGGTCTACGAGCAGTACTTC,CASSQVSGQGVYEQYF
TRBJ1-2,TRBV10-3,NA,once,TGTGCCATCAGTGAGTCTGCTGGCCCTAACTATGGCTACACCTTC,CAISESAGPNYGYTF
TRBJ2-1,TRBV9,TRBD1,NA,TGTGCCAGCAGCGTGAGGCGGATCCCGGGACAGGGGGACAATGAGCAGTTCTTC,CASSVRRIPGQGDNEQFF
TRBJ2-5,TRBV9,TRBD2,once,TGTGCCCGCAGCGTAGACTCGGGGGGGGAGACCCAGTACTTC,CARSVDSGGETQYF
TRBJ2-3,TRBV28,TRBD2,NA,TGTGCCAGCAGTTTACAAGGACTAGCGGGGGGGCGCGCAGATACGCAGTATTTT,CASSLQGLAGGRADTQYF
TRBJ2-5,TRBV9,TRBD2,NA,TGTGCCAGCAGCGTCTCGGGGGGGGTCCAAGAGACCCAGTACTTC,CASSVSGGVQETQYF
TRBJ1-5,TRBV28,NA,NA,TGTGCCAGCAGATACGAGTCCTCGCGGCAGCCCCAGCATTTT,CASRYESSRQPQHF
TRBJ2-3,TRBV6-5,NA,NA,TGTGCCAGCAGTTACTCGACAGCCACAGATACGCAGTATTTT,CASSYSTATDTQYF
TRBJ1-1,TRBV18,TRBD1,NA,TGTGCCAGCTCACCACATAACAGGGGGCGAACTGAAGCTTTCTTT,CASSPHNRGRTEAFF
TRBJ2-1,TRBV5-4,TRBD2,few,TGTGCCAGCAGCCGAATGACTAGCGGGGGGCCCATGTGGGAGCAGTTCTTC,CASSRMTSGGPMWEQFF
TRBJ1-1,TRBV24-1,NA,NA,TGTGCCACCAAGCGCTGCGGGAACACTGAAGCTTTCTTT,CATKRCGNTEAFF
TRBJ1-1,TRBV28,NA,once,TGTGCCAGCAGTTTAAGCGTCCGTGAAGCTTTCTTT,CASSLSVREAFF
TRBJ1-5,TRBV6-6,TRBD1,few,TGTGCCAGCACGGACAGGGAGGATCAGCCCCAGCATTTT,CASTDREDQPQHF
TRBJ1-1,TRBV10-3,NA,NA,TGTGCCATCAACCGACAGCTGAACACTGAAGCTTTCTTT,CAINRQLNTEAFF
TRBJ2-1,TRBV7-3,TRBD1,NA,TGTGCCAGCAGCTCCCCACAGGGGAGTTACAATGAGCAGTTCTTC,CASSSPQGSYNEQFF
TRBJ1-6,TRBV6-5,NA,NA,TGTGCCAGCAGTTACTCGAATGGGGCGGCCCTCCACTTT,CASSYSNGAALHF
TRBJ2-5,TRBV9,NA,NA,TGTGCCAGCAGCCCAACTCAAGAGACCCAGTACTTC,CASSPTQETQYF
TRBJ2-7,TRBV3-1/TRBV3-2,TRBD2,once,TGTGCCAGCAGCCCCTTGGGGCTAGCGGGGGTCTACGAGCAGTACTTC,CASSPLGLAGVYEQYF
TRBJ2-3,TRBV7-2,TRBD2,NA,TGTGCCAGCAGCTCCCAGCCGCTAGCGGGCACAGATACGCAGTATTTT,CASSSQPLAGTDTQYF
TRBJ1-1,TRBV7-2,NA,once,TGTGCCAGCAGCTCAAGCGGGTCGAACACTGAAGCTTTCTTT,CASSSSGSNTEAFF
TRBJ1-2,TRBV7-9,TRBD1,once,TGTGCCAGCAGCCGACGGGACAGGGGAAAAGCTAACTATGGCTACACCTTC,CASSRRDRGKANYGYTF
TRBJ1-1,TRBV7-3,NA,NA,TGTGCCAGCGCCCCCTTGGGCGGGGGCACTGAAGCTTTCTTT,CASAPLGGGTEAFF
TRBJ2-6,TRBV14,NA,NA,TGTGCCAGCAGCCACAGGGCTGGGGCCAACGTCCTGACTTTC,CASSHRAGANVLTF
TRBJ1-2,TRBV29-1,TRBD1,NA,TGCAGCGCAGCGACAGGGGGCTCCTATGGCTACACCTTC,CSAATGGSYGYTF
TRBJ2-1,TRBV28,TRBD1,NA,TGTGCCAGCAGTTCCAGGAGTACGACAGGGGTCTACAATGAGCAGTTCTTC,CASSSRSTTGVYNEQFF
TRBJ1-1,TRBV7-9,NA,NA,TGTGCCAGCAGCTTAGCAGGGGTGGGGACTGAAGCTTTCTTT,CASSLAGVGTEAFF
TRBJ2-7,TRBV7-2,NA,NA,TGTGCCAGCAGCTTCCCCCGCTACGAGCAGTACTTC,CASSFPRYEQYF
TRBJ1-2,TRBV4-3,NA,NA,TGCGCCAGCAGCCAAGATTTGGGGAGAAATAACTATGGCTACACCTTC,CASSQDLGRNNYGYTF
TRBJ1-4,TRBV27,TRBD1,NA,TGTGCCAGCAGTCCTACAGGGGGCGCGAATGAAAAACTGTTTTTT,CASSPTGGANEKLFF